Below, 8 T cell receptor beta chains from the same sample are listed, as sequenced in a study of cytomegalovirus exposure and HLA in healthy donors. PCR involved 60 Vbeta and 13 Jbeta primers. Clones were sequenced by immunoSEQ multiplex PCR, and TCRdb holds only the in-frame ones, with some missing. The sample has roughly 200,000 clones, 85% to 90% seen once; the top ten hold 1%. The sequenced sample was PBMCs. These receptors originate from a woman aged 18-29 years in good health and CMV-seronegative.

The V and J genes are TRBV4-2 and TRBJ2-3; 10 nucleotides agree with TRBD2. Germline CDR1 is LGHNA and CDR2 is YNFKEQ. The V gene end was trimmed by 3 bases and the J gene end by 5 bases; junction bases not matched to a gene: 5. This CDR3 comprises 15 residues. Written as DNA, the CDR3 is TGTGCCAGCAGCCATACTAGCGGGAATGGAGATACGCAGTATTTT. This sequence encodes CASSHTSGNGDTQYF.

The gene calls are TRBV6-1 and TRBJ1-2, with 8 nucleotides matching TRBD1. The V segment lost 1 base and the J segment 4 bases; nucleotides outside the gene matches: 11. CDR1 MNHNS and CDR2 SASEGT come from the germline V gene. This CDR3 has 17 residues. CDR3 in amino acids: CASSEVSGGGGAYGYTF. In nucleotides, the CDR3 is TGTGCCAGCAGTGAAGTTTCAGGGGGCGGAGGGGCCTATGGCTACACCTTC.

The genes are TRBV18 and TRBJ2-1, with D tentatively TRBD2 (6 bases). Germline V gene data show CDR1 as KGHSH and CDR2 as LQKENI. The CDR3 sequence is 17 residues long. Trimming took 3 bases from V and 0 from J, leaving 15 bases between them. The CDR3 nucleotides are TGTGCCAGCTCACCTTTTACGGGGGTAAGCTCCTACAATGAGCAGTTCTTC. Its protein product is CASSPFTGVSSYNEQFF.

The V and J genes are TRBV6-5 and TRBJ1-5; the D gene is possibly TRBD1 (6 bases). Germline V lookup: CDR1 MNHEY, CDR2 SVGAGI. The CDR3 runs to 15 residues. V shed 5 bases and J shed 0 bases, with 11 bases lying between them. Here the CDR3 reads CASSPRGGSNQPQHF. In nucleotides, the CDR3 is TGTGCCAGCAGTCCCCGAGGGGGTAGCAATCAGCCCCAGCATTTT.

The chain recombines TRBV19 with TRBJ1-2, with TRBD1 matching over 10 bases. J lost 8 bases, V lost 4 bases, and 10 bases had no gene match. The CDR3 is 15 residues long. CDR1 and CDR2 from the germline V gene are LNHDA and SQIVND (reference sequence). The CDR3 DNA sequence: TGTGCCAGTAGTAAAAACGGACAGGGGGTAGGGGGCTACACCTTC. Its protein product is CASSKNGQGVGGYTF. Looking up the rest from reference TRBV19 and TRBJ1-2 gives the full variable domain: DGGITQSPKYLFRKEGQNVTLSCEQNLNHDAMYWYRQDPGQGLRLIYYSQIVNDFQKGDIAEGYSVSREKKESFPLTVTSAQKNPTAFYLCASSKNGQGVGGYTFGSGTRLTVV.

This clone was observed a single time. The V gene is TRBV7-6, the J gene TRBJ2-7; 8 nucleotides align to TRBD2. Germline loops: CDR1 SGHVS, CDR2 FNYEAQ. V dropped 5 bases and J dropped 6; count of bases not matched to a gene: 9. The CDR3 contains 14 residues. This chain's CDR3 is CASSPGLEALEQYF. DNA of the CDR3: TGTGCCAGCAGCCCGGGACTAGAGGCTCTCGAGCAGTACTTC.

This clone was detected only a few times. This CDR3 reads CASSETLAADTQYF. In DNA form, the CDR3 reads TGTGCCAGCAGCGAGACCCTAGCCGCAGATACGCAGTATTTT. The V call is TRBV9, the J call TRBJ2-3; tentatively, D is TRBD2 (5 bases). Germline lookup yields CDR1 SGDLS and CDR2 YYNGEE. The length of the CDR3 is 14 residues. Trimming removed 3 bases from V and 4 bases from J, with 12 bases in between.

The chain uses TRBV15 and TRBJ1-5; a weak D match, TRBD1 (5 bases). With 0 bases removed from V and 4 bases from J, the gap between germline ends came to 10 bases. There are 15 residues in the CDR3. Germline loops: CDR1 LNHNV, CDR2 YYDKDF (reference sequence). This chain's CDR3 is CATSRDLGLNQPQHF. The CDR3 DNA is TGTGCCACCAGCAGAGATCTGGGGCTTAATCAGCCCCAGCATTTT. The entire variable domain, with the rest obtained from reference TRBV15 and TRBJ1-5, is as follows: DAMVIQNPRYQVTQFGKPVTLSCSQTLNHNVMYWYQQKSSQAPKLLFHYYDKDFNNEADTPDNFQSRRPNTSFCFLDIRSPGLGDTAMYLCATSRDLGLNQPQHFGDGTRLSIL.